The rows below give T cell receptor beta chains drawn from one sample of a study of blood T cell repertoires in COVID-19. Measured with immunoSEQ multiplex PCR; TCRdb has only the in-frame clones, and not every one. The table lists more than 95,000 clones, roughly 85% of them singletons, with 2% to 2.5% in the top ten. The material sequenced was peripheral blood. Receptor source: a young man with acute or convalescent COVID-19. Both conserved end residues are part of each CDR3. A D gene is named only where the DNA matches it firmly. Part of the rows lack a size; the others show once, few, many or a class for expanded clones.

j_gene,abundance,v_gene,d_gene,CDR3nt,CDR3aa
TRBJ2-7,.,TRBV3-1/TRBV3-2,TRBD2,TGTGCCAGCAGCCAAGAGAGACTAGCGGGGGGTGAGCAGTACTTC,CASSQERLAGGEQYF
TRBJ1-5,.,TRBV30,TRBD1,TGTGCCTGGAGTCGCGGACAGGCTAGCAATCAGCCCCAGCATTTT,CAWSRGQASNQPQHF
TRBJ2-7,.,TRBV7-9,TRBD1,TGTGCCAGCAGCCCACCGACAGGGGGCTACGAGCAGTACTTC,CASSPPTGGYEQYF
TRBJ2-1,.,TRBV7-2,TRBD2,TGTGCCAGCAGCTTGCCGACTGGAGCGGGGGTACGGCAGTTCTTC,CASSLPTGAGVRQFF
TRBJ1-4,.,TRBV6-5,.,TGTGCCAGTCAGACAGTACCAAATGAAAAACTGTTTTTT,CASQTVPNEKLFF
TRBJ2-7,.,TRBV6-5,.,TGTGCCAGCAGTAGGACAGCACACTACGAGCAGTACTTC,CASSRTAHYEQYF
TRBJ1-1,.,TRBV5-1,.,TGCGCCAGCCGGGAGGGGACGGTTGAAGCTTTCTTT,CASREGTVEAFF
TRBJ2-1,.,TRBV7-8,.,TGTGCCAGCTCAGATCCCGTCTCGTTTCGGGGGAATGAGCAGTTCTTC,CASSDPVSFRGNEQFF
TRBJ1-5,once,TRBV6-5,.,TGTGCCAGCAGGTCCGGTCGGGGTAGCAATCAGCCCCAGCATTTT,CASRSGRGSNQPQHF
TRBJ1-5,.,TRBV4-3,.,TGCGCCAGCAGCCAAGATCCCGGCGGTACCCTACCCCAGCATTTT,CASSQDPGGTLPQHF
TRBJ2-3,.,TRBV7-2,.,TGTGCCAGCAGCTTAGCGGGGGGTGGGGCGGATACGCAGTATTTT,CASSLAGGGADTQYF
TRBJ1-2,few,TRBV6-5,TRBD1,TGTGCCAGCACCGAGGGGACAGGGGGCTTTGGCTACACCTTC,CASTEGTGGFGYTF
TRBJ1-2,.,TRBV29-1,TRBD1,TGCAGCCTCCGACAGGGAACCGATGGCTACACCTTC,CSLRQGTDGYTF
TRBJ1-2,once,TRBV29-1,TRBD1,TGCAGCGTTGACCCGCAGGAGACAGGGAGAGGCTACACCTTC,CSVDPQETGRGYTF
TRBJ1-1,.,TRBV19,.,TGTGCCAGTAGTATGGGAGCTAGGCGCATGAACACTGAAGCTTTCTTT,CASSMGARRMNTEAFF
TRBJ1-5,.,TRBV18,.,TGTGCCAGCTCACCCCTACCCCCGGGGGGTTTAAACAATCAGCCCCAGCATTTT,CASSPLPPGGLNNQPQHF
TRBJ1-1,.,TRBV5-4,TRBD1,TGTGCCAGCAGCTTAGGGACAGGGGGAATGAACACTGAAGCTTTCTTT,CASSLGTGGMNTEAFF
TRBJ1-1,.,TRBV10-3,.,TGTGCCATCAGTGTATCCAAGGGGGTTGGCACTGAAGCTTTCTTT,CAISVSKGVGTEAFF
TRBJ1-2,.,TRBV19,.,TGTGCCATCGACTGGCGATGCCCCTATGGCTACACCTTC,CAIDWRCPYGYTF
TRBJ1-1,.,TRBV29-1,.,TGCAGCGTTGAGCAGGAATCGGGGACTGAAGCTTTCTTT,CSVEQESGTEAFF
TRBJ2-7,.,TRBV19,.,TGTGCCAGTAGTATTGGACAGCCCTCCTACGAGCAGTACTTC,CASSIGQPSYEQYF
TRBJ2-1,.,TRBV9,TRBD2,TGTGCCAGCAGCGAACTTAGCGGGAGACCAGACAATGAGCAGTTCTTC,CASSELSGRPDNEQFF
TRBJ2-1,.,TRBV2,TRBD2,TGTGCCAGCAGCCCCGATATTAGCGGGAGGGCCGTCAATGAGCAGTTCTTC,CASSPDISGRAVNEQFF
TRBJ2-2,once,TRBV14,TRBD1,TGTGCCAGCAGCCCGACAGGGTTGGTCACCGGGGAGCTGTTTTTT,CASSPTGLVTGELFF
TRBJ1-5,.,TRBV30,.,TGTGCCTGGAGCCGCGGGGGGGTAGGCAATCAGCCCCAGCATTTT,CAWSRGGVGNQPQHF
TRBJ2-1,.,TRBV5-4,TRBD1,TGTGCCAGCAGCTTGGGGTTCCGGACAGGGCTCAATGAGCAGTTCTTC,CASSLGFRTGLNEQFF
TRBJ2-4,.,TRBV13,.,TGTGCCAGCAGCTATCCGGCCCGGGGCAAAAACATTCAGTACTTC,CASSYPARGKNIQYF
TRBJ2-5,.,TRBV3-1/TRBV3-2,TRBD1,TGTGCCAGCAGCCGACAGGGCAGAGAGACCCAGTACTTC,CASSRQGRETQYF
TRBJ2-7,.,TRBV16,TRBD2,TGTGCCAGCAGCCAATCGGGCGGGGGGTCCTCCTACGAGCAGTACTTC,CASSQSGGGSSYEQYF
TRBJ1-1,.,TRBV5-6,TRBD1,TGTGCCAGCAGCTTGGAGGGGCTGGGACAGGAAATACGCACTGAAGCTTTCTTT,CASSLEGLGQEIRTEAFF
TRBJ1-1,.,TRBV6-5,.,TGTGCCAGCAGCGCCCCGGGCGGGCAGAACACTGAAGCTTTCTTT,CASSAPGGQNTEAFF
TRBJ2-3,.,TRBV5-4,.,TGTGCCAGCAGCCCGCAATTGAGGGGCACAGATACGCAGTATTTT,CASSPQLRGTDTQYF
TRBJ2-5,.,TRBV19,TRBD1,TGTGCCAGTAGTATAGCAGGGACAGGGAGCCTAACGGAGGTGACCCAGTACTTC,CASSIAGTGSLTEVTQYF
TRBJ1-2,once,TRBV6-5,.,TGTGCCAGCAGTTACTTATCAGGGGATACTAACTATGGCTACACCTTC,CASSYLSGDTNYGYTF
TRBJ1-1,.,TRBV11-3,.,TGTGCCAGCAGCTTAGTTGTTCGCCAGGTTCTCAACACTGAAGCTTTCTTT,CASSLVVRQVLNTEAFF
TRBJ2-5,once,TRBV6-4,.,TGTGCCAGCAGTGAGGAGGGCGGGAATCAAGAGACCCAGTACTTC,CASSEEGGNQETQYF
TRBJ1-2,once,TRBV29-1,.,TGCAGCGTCGGGGAGGACTATGGCTACACCTTC,CSVGEDYGYTF
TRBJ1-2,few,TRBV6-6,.,TGTGCCAGCAGTTACTCGTCACGGGGTGGCTACACCTTC,CASSYSSRGGYTF
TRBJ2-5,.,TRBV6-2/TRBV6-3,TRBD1,TGTGCCAGCAGTTCCGGGACAGGGGGCGTGGAGACCCAGTACTTC,CASSSGTGGVETQYF
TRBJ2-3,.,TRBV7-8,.,TGTGCCAGCAGAACCGCAGGGCTGGATACGCAGTATTTT,CASRTAGLDTQYF
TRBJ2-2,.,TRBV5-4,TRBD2,TGTGCCAGCAGCTCCGGACTAGCGGGATTGACCGGGGAGCTGTTTTTT,CASSSGLAGLTGELFF
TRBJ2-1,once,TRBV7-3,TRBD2,TGTGCCAGCAGCTTAAGTCTAGCGGGAATTGAGCAGTTCTTC,CASSLSLAGIEQFF
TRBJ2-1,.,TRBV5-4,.,TGTGCCAGCAGCTTGATTGAAGTAGCGGCCCGGGAGCAGTTCTTC,CASSLIEVAAREQFF
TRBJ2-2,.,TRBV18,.,TGTGCCAGCTCACCTCTCCCCGGGGACACCGGGGAGCTGTTTTTT,CASSPLPGDTGELFF
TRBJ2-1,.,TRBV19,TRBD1,TGTGCCAGTAGTGTCCCGGACAGGGACAATGAGCAGTTCTTC,CASSVPDRDNEQFF
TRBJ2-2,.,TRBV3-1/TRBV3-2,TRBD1,TGTGCCAGCAGCCCAGGACAGGGAACGGCGGGGGAGCTGTTTTTT,CASSPGQGTAGELFF
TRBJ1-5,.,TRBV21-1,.,TGTGCCAGCAGCAAACAGGAATTTTTCAATCAGCCCCAGCATTTT,CASSKQEFFNQPQHF
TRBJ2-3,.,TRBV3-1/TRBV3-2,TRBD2,TGTGCCAGCAGCTCCCGACTAGCTAGTACAGATACGCAGTATTTT,CASSSRLASTDTQYF
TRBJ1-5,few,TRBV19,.,TGTGCCAGTAGTATCGGATTTGTTGGGAGCAGCCAGCCCCAGCATTTT,CASSIGFVGSSQPQHF
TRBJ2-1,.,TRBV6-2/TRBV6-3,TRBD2,TGTGCCAGCAGTTTCTTAACTAGCGGGGGGCTCCCCGGGGAAGATGAGCAGTTCTTC,CASSFLTSGGLPGEDEQFF
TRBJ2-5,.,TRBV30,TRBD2,TGTGCCTGGAGTCCGGGACTAGCGGGAGGGTGGTCAGAGACCCAGTACTTC,CAWSPGLAGGWSETQYF
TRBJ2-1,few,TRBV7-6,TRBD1,TGTGCCAGCAGCTTAGTGGTCCCCGGGACAGGACTCAATGAGCAGTTCTTC,CASSLVVPGTGLNEQFF
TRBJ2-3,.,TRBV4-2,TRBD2,TGTGCCAGCAGCCAATTACTAGCGGGGTCCACAGATACGCAGTATTTT,CASSQLLAGSTDTQYF
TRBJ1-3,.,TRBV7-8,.,TGTGCCAGCAGCCTCCGGGGGGGGTCCCTTTCTGGAAACACCATATATTTT,CASSLRGGSLSGNTIYF
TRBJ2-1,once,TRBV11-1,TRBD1,TGTGCCAGCAGCCGGGACAGGGGGGCCTACAATGAGCAGTTCTTC,CASSRDRGAYNEQFF
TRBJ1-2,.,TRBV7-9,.,TGTGCCAGCAGATCACGGGAGAACTATGGCTACACCTTC,CASRSRENYGYTF
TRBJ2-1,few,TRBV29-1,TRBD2,TGCAGCGGCGGACTAGCGGTCTACAATGAGCAGTTCTTC,CSGGLAVYNEQFF
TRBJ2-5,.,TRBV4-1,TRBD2,TGCGCCAGCAGCCATCCCGGACTAGCGGGGGGGCCGGGGAGAGAGACCCAGTACTTC,CASSHPGLAGGPGRETQYF
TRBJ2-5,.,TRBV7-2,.,TGTGCCAGCAGCTTAATGCAGGGCCAAGAGACCCAGTACTTC,CASSLMQGQETQYF
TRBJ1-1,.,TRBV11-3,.,TGTGCCAGCAGCCGAGAAACAGGTGAAGCTTTCTTT,CASSRETGEAFF